This passage covers 5 T cell receptor beta chains from one sample sequenced in a study of spatial heterogeneity in lung cancer. The time point is: sample taken at primary tumor resection. Each CDR3 protein gets one entry after TCRdb re-called the 5' RACE reads with MiXCR. The data contain some 3,000 distinct CDR3 sequences, around 9% of them singletons. Source: normal lung tissue next to the tumor, taken at surgery. These receptors all come from a female donor with early-stage non-small cell lung cancer.

In this sample, this clonotype turned up many times. This sequence joins TRBV28 and TRBJ2-7, with D tentatively TRBD1 (5 bases). The length of the CDR3 is 13 residues. The V end lost 5 bases, the J end lost 3 bases, and 11 bases lay between the germline ends. Germline V gene sequence: CDR1 MDHEN, CDR2 SYDVKM. CDR3 loop: CASSVGVHYEQYF. The CDR3 bases are TGTGCCAGCAGTGTAGGGGTGCACTACGAGCAGTACTTC. Full variable domain (missing parts from reference TRBV28 and TRBJ2-7): DVKVTQSSRYLVKRTGEKVFLECVQDMDHENMFWYRQDPGLGLRLIYFSYDVKMKEKGDIPEGYSVSREKKERFSLILESASTNQTSMYLCASSVGVHYEQYFGPGTRLTVT.

By share of the sample, this clonotype is medium-sized. The V call is TRBV7-9, the J call TRBJ1-4; 12 bases align to TRBD1. Germline CDR1 and CDR2: SEHNR and FQNEAQ (reference sequence). The CDR3 has 18 residues. V gave up 2 bases and J gave up 0 bases; unmatched junction bases: 4. The CDR3 spells CASSLRGTGGSTNEKLFF. DNA for the CDR3: TGTGCCAGCAGCTTAAGAGGGACAGGGGGCTCAACTAATGAAAAACTGTTTTTT.

This clonotype is medium-sized (0.01 to 0.1%) in the sample. This chain connects TRBV12-2 to TRBJ1-1; TRBD1 is the table's D call and was not checked against the DNA. TRBV12-2 is noted as a pseudogene. CDR3 length equals 16 residues. The CDR3 DNA sequence: TGTGCAAGTCGCTTAGCGGAAACAGGTGAAAACACTGAAGCTTTCTTT. It codes for CASRLAETGENTEAFF.

By share, this clonotype ranks as medium-sized. The genes are TRBV7-2 and TRBJ1-2; D may be TRBD1 (5 bases). V gave up 3 bases and J gave up 6 bases, with 17 bases separating them. This CDR3 contains 15 residues. The germline V gene has CDR1 SGHTA and CDR2 FQGNSA. The CDR3 is CASSFFRVREDGYTF. CDR3 nucleotides: TGTGCCAGCAGCTTTTTCAGGGTTCGAGAGGATGGCTACACCTTC.

This chain joins TRBV7-9 and TRBJ1-3; 7 bases are shared with TRBD1. With 4 bases clipped from V and 8 bases from J, the junction kept 5 bases outside the gene matches. Per germline, CDR1 SEHNR and CDR2 FQNEAQ (reference sequence). The CDR3 covers 13 residues. The chain's CDR3 is CASSSQGLDTIYF. Written as DNA, the CDR3 is TGTGCCAGCAGCTCACAGGGGTTAGACACCATATATTTT.